This T cell receptor (beta chain) is from a study of blood T cell repertoires in COVID-19. The CDR3 contains 12 residues. Trimming removed 4 bases at V and 5 bases at J, with 8 bases between. Germline V gene sequence: CDR1 MDHEN, CDR2 SYDVKM. Seattle enrolled patients during active infection and tracked them longitudinally. Original data processing: Using reference gene primer amplification, nucleated cell counts were estimated. Clones were sequenced by immunoSEQ multiplex PCR, and TCRdb holds only the in-frame ones, with some missing. V, J and clone size derive from that table, while D and trimming were established from the DNA sequence. The sample consists of about 200,000 clones, around 85% of them appearing once.

Sequenced input: peripheral blood. The V call is TRBV28, the J call TRBJ2-5; D remains ambiguous. The source is a man between 60 and 75 years old with COVID-19, enrolled during active disease. The CDR3 DNA sequence: TGTGCCAGCAGTTCGGTGAAGGAGACCCAGTACTTC. It specifies CASSSVKETQYF.